Presented here are 24 T cell receptor beta chains from one specimen sequenced in a study of blood T cell repertoires in COVID-19. Profiled with immunoSEQ multiplex PCR; TCRdb holds only in-frame clones, not every one. The repertoire includes roughly 250,000 clones, approximately 90% of them detected once, and just under 6.5% sits in the top ten. Material for sequencing was PBMCs or T cells enriched from blood (not recorded which). The receptors stem from a woman aged 25 to 45 with acute COVID-19.

The rearrangement links TRBV5-1 to TRBJ1-2; 11 bases are a match to TRBD1. The CDR3 totals 14 residues. The germline V gene encodes CDR1 SGHRS and CDR2 YFSETQ. V trimming: 3 bases; J trimming: 7 bases; junction bases outside the gene matches: 5. The CDR3 loop reads CASSYGQGAAGYTF. The CDR3, as DNA: TGCGCCAGCAGCTACGGACAGGGGGCTGCTGGCTACACCTTC.

This chain uses TRBV3-1 (or the pseudogene TRBV3-2) with TRBJ2-3, with TRBD2 matching 14 bases. The germline V gene encodes CDR1 LGHDT and CDR2 YNNKEL (reference sequence). J lost 1 base, V lost 4 bases, and 4 bases had no gene match. This CDR3 has 17 residues. The CDR3 reads CASSLGLAGVRTDTQYF. The CDR3 DNA follows: TGTGCCAGCAGCCTGGGACTAGCGGGAGTTCGCACAGATACGCAGTATTTT.

The V gene is TRBV2, the J gene TRBJ1-2; TRBD1 aligns across 7 bases. The germline gives CDR1 SNHLY, CDR2 FYNNEI. The CDR3 runs 15 residues. V lost 6 bases and J lost 4; bases outside the gene matches: 11. CDR3: CASSAQGMLPYGYTF. CDR3 sequence (DNA): TGTGCCAGCAGCGCACAGGGGATGCTGCCCTATGGCTACACCTTC.

The chain joins TRBV11-2 to TRBJ2-2, with no clear D. V dropped 2 bases and J dropped 15 bases, with 22 bases sitting between them. CDR1 is SGHAT and CDR2 is FQNNGV in the germline V gene. CDR3 length: 15 residues. CDR3 sequence (DNA): TGTGCCAGCAGCTTAAAGTTGGCGGAGCCTTCTAAGTTGTTTTTT. Its translation is CASSLKLAEPSKLFF.

The chain couples TRBV19 to TRBJ1-1; D gene unclear. Trimming took 3 bases from V and 0 from J, leaving 5 bases between them. Germline CDR1 and CDR2: LNHDA and SQIVND (reference sequence). This CDR3 is 13 amino acids long. CDR3 sequence (DNA): TGTGCCAGTAGTATTAGTATGAACACTGAAGCTTTCTTT. As protein: CASSISMNTEAFF. Filled out from reference TRBV19 and TRBJ1-1, the complete variable domain reads DGGITQSPKYLFRKEGQNVTLSCEQNLNHDAMYWYRQDPGQGLRLIYYSQIVNDFQKGDIAEGYSVSREKKESFPLTVTSAQKNPTAFYLCASSISMNTEAFFGQGTRLTVV.

Turning to this clone: At the DNA level, this CDR3 is encoded by other sequences in the same sample as well. The chain uses TRBV29-1 and TRBJ2-1; D not certain. Germline lookup yields CDR1 SQVTM and CDR2 ANQGSEA. Trimming cost V 4 bases and J 5 bases, with 3 bases left between them. The CDR3 length is 10 residues. The chain's CDR3 is CSVANNEQFF. The DNA for the CDR3 is TGCAGCGTTGCAAACAATGAGCAGTTCTTC.

V and J are TRBV28 and TRBJ1-1; 10 nucleotides align to TRBD1. Germline CDR1 reads MDHEN; CDR2 reads SYDVKM. The ends lost 6 bases at V and 1 base at J; junction bases unmatched: 5. The CDR3 covers 15 residues. The CDR3 region is CASRWTGGRNTEAFF. CDR3 in DNA: TGTGCCAGCAGGTGGACAGGGGGTAGGAACACTGAAGCTTTCTTT. The whole variable domain, filled in from reference TRBV28 and TRBJ1-1, reads DVKVTQSSRYLVKRTGEKVFLECVQDMDHENMFWYRQDPGLGLRLIYFSYDVKMKEKGDIPEGYSVSREKKERFSLILESASTNQTSMYLCASRWTGGRNTEAFFGQGTRLTVV.

This chain joins TRBV30 and TRBJ1-2; D remains unclear. Looked up from germline, CDR1 is GTSNPN and CDR2 is SVGIG (reference sequence). V lost 0 bases, J lost 8 bases, and 10 bases lay in between. This CDR3 contains 12 residues. CDR3 bases: TGTGCCTGGAGTGTATCCCTAGGCGGCTACACCTTC. Translation: CAWSVSLGGYTF. Full variable domain (outside the CDR3, taken from reference TRBV30 and TRBJ1-2): SQTIHQWPATLVQPVGSPLSLECTVEGTSNPNLYWYRQAAGRGLQLLFYSVGIGQISSEVPQNLSASRPQDRQFILSSKKLLLSDSGFYLCAWSVSLGGYTFGSGTRLTVV.

This chain joins TRBV6-5 and TRBJ1-2, with TRBD1 matching over 7 bases. Germline CDR1 is MNHEY and CDR2 is SVGAGI. CDR3 length: 14 residues. After removal of 10 bases from V and 2 bases from J, the junction contained 10 bases not matched to a gene. The CDR3 spells CATKTGSQNYGYTF. The CDR3 DNA is TGTGCCACCAAGACAGGGTCCCAGAACTATGGCTACACCTTC.

The CDR3 sequence is CASSYDENQPQHF. In nucleotides, the CDR3 is TGTGCCAGCAGTTACGATGAGAATCAGCCCCAGCATTTT. The V call is TRBV6-5, the J call TRBJ1-5, with D unresolved. Trimming took 2 bases from V and 4 from J, leaving 6 bases between them. Germline V lookup: CDR1 MNHEY, CDR2 SVGAGI. The CDR3 is 13 residues long.

The chain recombines TRBV19 with TRBJ1-5; tentatively, D is TRBD1 (5 bases). Germline V gene sequence: CDR1 LNHDA, CDR2 SQIVND (reference sequence). The V gene lost 2 bases and the J gene lost 0 bases, with 11 bases spanning the gap. The CDR3 has 16 amino acids. The CDR3 coding sequence is TGTGCCAGTAGTATAAGTGGGGGGAATAGCAATCAGCCCCAGCATTTT. Translation gives CASSISGGNSNQPQHF. The complete variable domain, with remaining parts taken from reference TRBV19 and TRBJ1-5, reads DGGITQSPKYLFRKEGQNVTLSCEQNLNHDAMYWYRQDPGQGLRLIYYSQIVNDFQKGDIAEGYSVSREKKESFPLTVTSAQKNPTAFYLCASSISGGNSNQPQHFGDGTRLSIL.

This chain joins TRBV11-2 and TRBJ2-7; 7 bases fit TRBD1. The trim removed 1 base at V and 3 bases at J, leaving 3 bases unmatched. CDR1 is SGHAT, CDR2 FQNNGV, per germline. This CDR3 has 14 residues. Written as DNA, the CDR3 is TGTGCCAGCAGCTTAGGAGACAGGGTCTACGAGCAGTACTTC. As protein: CASSLGDRVYEQYF. Full variable domain (remainder filled in from reference TRBV11-2 and TRBJ2-7): EAGVAQSPRYKIIEKRQSVAFWCNPISGHATLYWYQQILGQGPKLLIQFQNNGVVDDSQLPKDRFSAERLKGVDSTLKIQPAKLEDSAVYLCASSLGDRVYEQYFGPGTRLTVT.

The chain is built from TRBV7-2 and TRBJ1-1; D possibly corresponds to TRBD1 (6 bases). V lost 1 base to trimming and J lost 5 bases, with 17 bases between them. Germline V gene sequence: CDR1 SGHTA, CDR2 FQGNSA. The CDR3 has 16 amino acids. CDR3 sequence (DNA): TGTGCCAGCAGCTTAGGCAGGCAGGGGTGGGAGACTGAAGCTTTCTTT. Translation gives CASSLGRQGWETEAFF.

The chain combines TRBV27 with TRBJ1-1, with D possibly matching TRBD1 (5 bases). Germline loops: CDR1 MNHEY, CDR2 SMNVEV (reference sequence). The CDR3 sequence is 11 residues long. V lost 8 bases, J lost 6 bases, and 10 bases lay in between. CDR3 in amino acids: CASVQGSEAFF. CDR3 in DNA: TGTGCCAGCGTTCAGGGCTCTGAAGCTTTCTTT.

The J gene is TRBJ1-3, the V gene TRBV7-8, with D perhaps TRBD1 (5 bases). This CDR3 is 17 amino acids long. Deletions cut 1 base from V and 0 bases from J, with 13 bases between. Germline CDR1 SGHVS, CDR2 FQNEAQ. In DNA form, the CDR3 reads TGTGCCAGCAGCTTAGGGACATTGTCGGTCTCTGGAAACACCATATATTTT. It yields the protein CASSLGTLSVSGNTIYF.

The rearrangement uses TRBV28 and TRBJ2-1, with TRBD2 matching over 11 bases. V lost 2 bases to trimming and J lost 7 bases; unmatched junction nucleotides: 10. Germline values: CDR1 MDHEN, CDR2 SYDVKM. This CDR3 region has 17 residues. CDR3 in DNA: TGTGCCAGCAGTTTAGTAAGTCTAGCGGGGGGCAGAAATGAGCAGTTCTTC. Its translation: CASSLVSLAGGRNEQFF.

V gene TRBV11-2 combines with J gene TRBJ2-7, with a possible D match to TRBD2 (6 bases). V dropped 5 bases and J dropped 2 bases, with 16 bases sitting between them. CDR1 and CDR2 (germline): SGHAT, FQNNGV. The CDR3 is made up of 15 amino acids. The DNA of the CDR3 is TGTGCCAGCAGCCCGAGGCGGGGCCCTACCTACGAGCAGTACTTC. It codes for CASSPRRGPTYEQYF.

The gene calls are TRBV6-5 and TRBJ2-7; weak D call: TRBD1 (6 bases). Germline V gene lookup returns CDR1 MNHEY and CDR2 SVGAGI. Trimming cost V 4 bases and J 2 bases, with 9 bases left between them. This CDR3 comprises 13 residues. The CDR3 DNA reads as TGTGCCAGCAGTTTACAGGGCGCCTACGAGCAGTACTTC. Translation gives CASSLQGAYEQYF.

The V gene is TRBV25-1, the J gene TRBJ2-1, with 9 bases lining up with TRBD2. This CDR3 contains 16 residues. V was clipped by 4 bases and J by 8 bases; unmatched bases: 12. Germline V CDR1 and CDR2: MGHDK, SYGVNS. This CDR3 reads CASSGFGTSKEDEQFF. The CDR3 region has the DNA TGTGCCAGCAGTGGGTTCGGGACTAGCAAAGAGGATGAGCAGTTCTTC.

The V and J genes are TRBV18 and TRBJ1-5; TRBD1 agrees at 12 bases. With 5 bases clipped from V and 5 bases from J, the junction kept 10 bases outside the gene matches. The germline gives CDR1 KGHSH, CDR2 LQKENI. This CDR3 spans 17 amino acids. The CDR3 nucleotides are TGTGCCAGCTCATCCCCCGGGACAGGGGGCTTTGATCAGCCCCAGCATTTT. Its protein product is CASSSPGTGGFDQPQHF. The variable domain in full, with the rest retrieved from reference TRBV18 and TRBJ1-5, is NAGVMQNPRHLVRRRGQEARLRCSPMKGHSHVYWYRQLPEEGLKFMVYLQKENIIDESGMPKERFSAEFPKEGPSILRIQQVVRGDSAAYFCASSSPGTGGFDQPQHFGDGTRLSIL.

CDR3 amino acids: CSVEPGQARFF. CDR3 sequence (DNA): TGCAGCGTTGAACCGGGACAGGCTCGTTTCTTC. The chain uses TRBV29-1 and TRBJ2-1; 8 bases fit TRBD1. Germline V gives CDR1 SQVTM, CDR2 ANQGSEA. V was clipped by 2 bases and J by 16 bases; unmatched bases: 7. CDR3 length equals 11 residues.

The DNA for the CDR3 is TGTGCCAGCAGGGACAGCCTATCCGGGGAGCTGTTTTTT. This gives the protein CASRDSLSGELFF. This rearrangement joins TRBV28 to TRBJ2-2; a possible D gene is TRBD1 (6 bases). CDR3 size: 13 residues. Per germline, CDR1 MDHEN and CDR2 SYDVKM. The V and J ends lost 6 bases and 6 bases respectively, with 11 bases between them.

The chain is built from TRBV4-1 and TRBJ2-3; 9 bases agree with TRBD2. V trimming: 2 bases; J trimming: 3 bases; junction bases outside the gene matches: 9. This CDR3 comprises 17 residues. CDR1 and CDR2 from the germline V gene are MGHRA and YSYEKL. The CDR3 is CASSQYPAGGPTDTQYF. The CDR3 coding sequence is TGCGCCAGCAGCCAATATCCGGCGGGGGGGCCAACAGATACGCAGTATTTT.

The chain joins TRBV3-1 (or the pseudogene TRBV3-2) to TRBJ2-1, with 9 positions matching TRBD2. CDR3 length equals 16 residues. With 0 bases clipped from V and 9 bases from J, the junction kept 9 bases outside the gene matches. Germline-derived CDR1 and CDR2 are LGHDT and YNNKEL (reference sequence). The DNA of the CDR3 is TGTGCCAGCAGCCAAGACGGCGGGGGGGCCGTTGGTGAGCAGTTCTTC. It encodes CASSQDGGGAVGEQFF.